The text below deals with one T cell receptor beta chain. The target antigen is unknown. The study reverse transcribed the entire isolated RNA, so it sequenced expressed TCRB transcripts. Mean read depth for naive, central memory and regulatory T cell samples was roughly 4 million reads. Produced via immunoSEQ multiplex PCR; TCRdb's table is partial and in-frame only. The sample has 120,000 to 150,000 clones, about 44% seen once. This specimen belongs to a study of beta chain features in type 1 diabetes. The CDR3 consists of 11 residues. Germline CDR1 and CDR2: SGHRS and YFSETQ. The V and J ends lost 4 bases and 9 bases respectively, with 7 bases between them. General study findings and limits: A possible short-template PCR bias applies equally to patients and controls. In comparison with healthy donors, patients had naive, central memory and Treg TCRB repertoires that appeared more similar.

The TCR originated in a man aged 18 to 30 in good health. The sample comprised Tregs from blood. The gene calls are TRBV5-1 and TRBJ2-2; D may be TRBD1 (5 bases). CDR3 bases: TGCGCCAGCAGCGTGGACAGGGAGCTGTTTTTT. Protein sequence: CASSVDRELFF. Full variable domain (outside the CDR3, taken from reference TRBV5-1 and TRBJ2-2): KAGVTQTPRYLIKTRGQQVTLSCSPISGHRSVSWYQQTPGQGLQFLFEYFSETQRNKGNFPGRFSGRQFSNSRSEMNVSTLELGDSALYLCASSVDRELFFGEGSRLTVL.